This TCR beta chain was identified during a study of blood T cell repertoires in COVID-19. Study at large: The analysed material was cDNA or gDNA that came from T cells, B-cell-depleted T cells, or PBMCs.

Clinical history reported by participants formed the basis on which cohorts were assigned. Symptom resolution, clearance, or two negative PCRs marked the recovered donors of Cohort 3. The CDR3 contains 15 residues. V gave up 0 bases and J gave up 5 bases, with 11 bases separating them. Germline V gives CDR1 MNHEY, CDR2 SVGEGT. Per the study methods: Reference gene primer amplification gave estimated nucleated cell counts. TCRdb's table, derived via immunoSEQ multiplex PCR, lists solely in-frame clones and lacks some. Clone size and V and J calls were adopted from that table, with D and trimming inferred from the DNA. Counted here are approximately 230,000 clones, over 75% occurring once; the ten biggest clones make up under 2%.

V usage is TRBV6-2 or TRBV6-3 and J usage is TRBJ1-5, with unresolved D. The origin of this receptor is a man in his forties who had recovered from COVID-19. The sample taken for sequencing was PBMCs or T cells enriched from blood (not recorded which). The CDR3 DNA reads TGTGCCAGCAGTTACTCGTACAGCAGAGATCAGCCCCAGCATTTT. Protein product: CASSYSYSRDQPQHF.